Below, 26 T cell receptor beta chains from the same sample are listed, as sequenced in a study of T cells expressing NK-cell markers. TCRdb re-called the 5' RACE reads; every CDR3 protein appears as one record, without DNA. The table for this sample gives 250,000 to 300,000 distinct CDR3 sequences. Input material: blood T cells: a sorted CD56 or NKG2C T cell subset, CD4+ or CD8+ T cells, or bulk PBMC T cells (not recorded which). All receptors derive from a man aged 18 to 30 in good health.

The chain links TRBV12-3 or TRBV12-4 to TRBJ2-2; TCRdb names TRBD1, which stays unverified in the absence of DNA. The CDR3 covers 16 residues. The CDR3 protein is CASSSPRGLEAGELFF.

The chain uses TRBV11-2 and TRBJ2-3; the TCRdb call, TRBD2, lacks DNA for checking. CDR3 length: 18 amino acids. CDR1 is SGHAT, CDR2 FQNNGV, per germline. This CDR3 is CASSSSFRLAGLTDTQYF. Full variable domain (outside the CDR3, taken from reference TRBV11-2 and TRBJ2-3): EAGVAQSPRYKIIEKRQSVAFWCNPISGHATLYWYQQILGQGPKLLIQFQNNGVVDDSQLPKDRFSAERLKGVDSTLKIQPAKLEDSAVYLCASSSSFRLAGLTDTQYFGPGTRLTVL.

V is TRBV20-1 and J is TRBJ1-4; TCRdb's D call of TRBD1 is untestable without DNA. This CDR3 comprises 13 residues. The V gene's germline CDR1 is DFQATT and CDR2 SNEGSKA (reference sequence). The CDR3 protein is CSARAGLNEKLFF.

The CDR3 loop is CASSSDRGYSYEQYF. This rearrangement joins TRBV6-5 to TRBJ2-7; the D call from TCRdb, TRBD1, cannot be confirmed without DNA. The CDR3 length is 15 residues. Germline V gene lookup returns CDR1 MNHEY and CDR2 SVGAGI.

V usage is TRBV7-8 and J usage is TRBJ2-1; the TCRdb D gene call, TRBD2, has no DNA to confirm it. There are 16 residues in the CDR3. Germline V gene sequence: CDR1 SGHVS, CDR2 FQNEAQ. CDR3 loop: CASSRGTSGRANEQFF.

The chain joins TRBV5-1 to TRBJ1-1; TCRdb names TRBD1, which stays unverified in the absence of DNA. CDR1 and CDR2 from the germline V gene are SGHRS and YFSETQ. The CDR3 runs 14 residues. The CDR3 sequence: CASSFRGESAEAFF.

The rearrangement links TRBV9 to TRBJ1-4. The CDR3 length is 15 residues. Per germline, CDR1 SGDLS and CDR2 YYNGEE. This chain's CDR3 is CASSGGAAGREKLFF.

The chain employs TRBV6-5 and TRBJ1-3; the TCRdb D gene call, TRBD1, has no DNA to confirm it. CDR3 size: 17 residues. Germline V gene sequence: CDR1 MNHEY, CDR2 SVGAGI. The CDR3 reads CASSYSRQANSGNTIYF.

V is TRBV7-6 and J is TRBJ1-5; with no DNA, the TCRdb D assignment of TRBD1 cannot be verified. The CDR3 totals 16 residues. Germline CDR1 and CDR2: SGHVS and FNYEAQ. The CDR3 reads CASSLADRVSNQPQHF.

This rearrangement joins TRBV20-1 to TRBJ2-5; lacking DNA, the TRBD2 call made by TCRdb goes unchecked. CDR3 size: 17 residues. Germline CDR1 and CDR2: DFQATT and SNEGSKA (reference sequence). The CDR3 loop reads CSARDRWAGGTQETQYF.

This rearrangement joins TRBV20-1 to TRBJ2-7; TCRdb's D gene call, TRBD1, goes unchecked for lack of DNA. CDR1 and CDR2 from the germline V gene are DFQATT and SNEGSKA (reference sequence). CDR3 length: 15 amino acids. CDR3 amino acids: CSAVHRDRGTYEQYF.

The chain links TRBV4-3 to TRBJ2-1; TCRdb's D gene call, TRBD2, goes unchecked for lack of DNA. The CDR3 runs 16 residues. Per germline, CDR1 LGHNA and CDR2 YSLEER. The CDR3 region is CASSHSSGGLYNEQFF.

This sequence joins TRBV7-9 and TRBJ2-5. Germline V gene lookup returns CDR1 SEHNR and CDR2 FQNEAQ (reference sequence). CDR3 length: 15 amino acids. The CDR3 spells CASSLDTGRQETQYF.

The chain joins TRBV12-3 or TRBV12-4 to TRBJ1-2; TCRdb names TRBD1, which stays unverified in the absence of DNA. The CDR3 runs 16 residues. This chain's CDR3 is CASRATGQAANYGYTF.

The chain is built from TRBV18 and TRBJ2-7; TCRdb's D call, TRBD2, is unchecked because there is no DNA. The CDR3 is 15 residues long. Germline V gives CDR1 KGHSH, CDR2 LQKENI. CDR3 residues: CASSPPPAEDYEQYF.

The chain combines TRBV12-3 or TRBV12-4 with TRBJ2-3; lacking DNA, the TRBD2 call made by TCRdb goes unchecked. This CDR3 spans 13 amino acids. The CDR3 sequence is CASSPPAEDTQYF.

The V and J genes are TRBV20-1 and TRBJ1-5; the TCRdb D gene call, TRBD1, has no DNA to confirm it. Germline assignment: CDR1 DFQATT and CDR2 SNEGSKA (reference sequence). CDR3 length: 16 amino acids. CDR3 protein: CSARDGGTGGNQPQHF.

The chain joins TRBV29-1 to TRBJ1-1; the D call of TRBD1 rests on TCRdb alone, since no DNA is present to check it. Germline loops: CDR1 SQVTM, CDR2 ANQGSEA. This CDR3 region has 11 residues. This chain's CDR3 is CSAIKSGEAFF. The full variable domain, completed using reference TRBV29-1 and TRBJ1-1, is SAVISQKPSRDICQRGTSLTIQCQVDSQVTMMFWYRQQPGQSLTLIATANQGSEATYESGFVIDKFPISRPNLTFSTLTVSNMSPEDSSIYLCSAIKSGEAFFGQGTRLTVV.

The rearrangement joins TRBV20-1 to TRBJ2-1; lacking DNA, the TRBD2 call made by TCRdb goes unchecked. The CDR3 extends over 15 amino acids. CDR1 and CDR2 (germline): DFQATT, SNEGSKA (reference sequence). The chain's CDR3 is CSAAVVAGLYNEQFF.

V and J are TRBV29-1 and TRBJ1-3. The CDR3 loop spans 11 amino acids. Germline V gives CDR1 SQVTM, CDR2 ANQGSEA. This CDR3 is CSLELGNTIYF.

The chain employs TRBV10-2 and TRBJ2-7; the D call of TRBD2 rests on TCRdb alone, since no DNA is present to check it. This CDR3 comprises 13 residues. Germline CDR1 and CDR2: WSHSY and SAAADI. This CDR3 reads CASTRLAGDEQYF.

The chain links TRBV6-5 to TRBJ2-6; TCRdb outputs TRBD1, but without DNA this stays unchecked. Germline V CDR1 and CDR2: MNHEY, SVGAGI. The CDR3 runs to 16 residues. The CDR3 sequence is CASTWDRYSGANVLTF.

The chain combines TRBV5-5 with TRBJ1-5; the D call of TRBD1 rests on TCRdb alone, since no DNA is present to check it. Germline CDR1 is SGHKS and CDR2 is YYEKEE (reference sequence). The CDR3 runs to 13 residues. The CDR3 spells CASSLGTGLPQHF.

The chain has TRBV6-5 and TRBJ2-1; TCRdb gives TRBD1 as the D gene, but with no DNA this cannot be confirmed. The CDR3 totals 15 residues. Germline values: CDR1 MNHEY, CDR2 SVGAGI. CDR3: CASMGTGISYNEQFF.

The chain employs TRBV20-1 and TRBJ1-1; TCRdb designates TRBD1, a call that cannot be tested without DNA. Looked up from germline, CDR1 is DFQATT and CDR2 is SNEGSKA (reference sequence). The length of the CDR3 is 14 residues. This CDR3 is CSARSDRRNTEAFF.

This chain uses TRBV20-1 with TRBJ2-5; TCRdb's D gene call, TRBD1, goes unchecked for lack of DNA. Looked up from germline, CDR1 is DFQATT and CDR2 is SNEGSKA (reference sequence). The CDR3 totals 14 residues. The CDR3 sequence is CSARGHRGDETQYF.